This TCR beta chain was retrieved from a study of PD-1 blockade in classical Hodgkin lymphoma. All the patients suffered relapse after autologous stem cell transplantation, and brentuximab vedotin exposure differed. Trimming cost V 0 bases and J 2 bases, with 11 bases left between them. The germline V gene encodes CDR1 MGHRA and CDR2 YSYEKL. The CDR3 runs to 15 residues. The method was immunoSEQ multiplex PCR; TCRdb's version includes in-frame clones alone and lacks a portion of them. This sample carries around 35,000 clones, about 90% of them seen once, and the ten largest clones take approximately 8.1%.

The sequence derives from a human donor with classical Hodgkin lymphoma. This specimen consisted of peripheral blood mononuclear cells (PBMCs), obtained before the second cycle of nivolumab. The chain has TRBV4-1 and TRBJ2-7; D is unresolved. This chain's CDR3 is CASSQERSAAYEQYF. DNA of the CDR3: TGCGCCAGCAGCCAAGAACGATCCGCCGCCTACGAGCAGTACTTC.